The subject of this entry is one T cell receptor beta chain. As yet, its antigen is unknown. Primers for the PCR totalled 60 Vbeta and 13 Jbeta. TCRdb's copy holds only in-frame clones and misses some; the assay was immunoSEQ multiplex PCR. This table has 95,000 or so clones, roughly 71% appearing once. This record belongs to a study of cytomegalovirus exposure and HLA in healthy donors. There were likely unrecorded immune exposures, though donors were nominally healthy when sampled. Study-level findings and limits: Reports showed the classifier diagnosing cytomegalovirus status with high specificity and sensitivity.

The V and J ends lost 8 bases and 4 bases, in that order; junction bases with no gene match: 5. This CDR3 is built from 13 residues. From germline, CDR1 is SGHVS and CDR2 FQNEAQ. The sequence was collected from a woman aged 40-49 years in good health and CMV-seronegative. The sequencing input was PBMCs. The V gene is TRBV7-8, the J gene TRBJ1-1; 9 bases match TRBD1. The CDR3 sequence is CASGRDRVTEAFF. In DNA, the CDR3 is TGTGCCAGCGGGAGGGACAGGGTCACTGAAGCTTTCTTT.